Sequencing of this T cell receptor (beta chain) was carried out in a study of T cell changes during pregnancy in multiple sclerosis. This CDR3 region has 14 residues. The ends lost 5 bases at V and 5 bases at J; junction bases unmatched: 8. Germline V CDR1 and CDR2: SGHNT, YYREEE (reference sequence). This table comes from immunoSEQ multiplex PCR, and its TCRdb copy is limited to in-frame clones, with some not included. The sample has about 53,000 clones; around nine tenths are singletons. This clonotype was sampled from a female donor with multiple sclerosis, enrolled in a pregnancy study. The chain links TRBV5-4 to TRBJ1-1; 8 bases align to TRBD1. Here the sequenced sample was CD8+ T cells from peripheral blood mononuclear cells, taken before pregnancy. CDR3 loop: CASSPRQGWTEAFF. The CDR3 DNA reads TGTGCCAGCAGTCCGAGACAGGGGTGGACTGAAGCTTTCTTT.